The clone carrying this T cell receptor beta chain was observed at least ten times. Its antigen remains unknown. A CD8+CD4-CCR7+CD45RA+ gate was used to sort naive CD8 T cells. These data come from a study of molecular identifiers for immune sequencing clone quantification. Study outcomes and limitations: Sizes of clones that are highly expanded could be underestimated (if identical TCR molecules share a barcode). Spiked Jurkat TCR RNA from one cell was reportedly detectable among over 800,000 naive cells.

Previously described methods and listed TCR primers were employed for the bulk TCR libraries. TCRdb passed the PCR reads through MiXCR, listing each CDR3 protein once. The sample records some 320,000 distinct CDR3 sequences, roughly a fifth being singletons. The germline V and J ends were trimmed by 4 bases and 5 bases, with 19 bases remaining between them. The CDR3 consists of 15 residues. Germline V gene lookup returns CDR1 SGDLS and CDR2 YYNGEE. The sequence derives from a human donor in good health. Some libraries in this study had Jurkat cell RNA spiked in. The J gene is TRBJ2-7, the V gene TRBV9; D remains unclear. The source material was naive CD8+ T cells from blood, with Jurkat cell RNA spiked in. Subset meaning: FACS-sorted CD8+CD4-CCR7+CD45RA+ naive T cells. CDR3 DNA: TGTGCCAGCAGCCCTCACTCGGAGCCCGAGGACGAGCAGTACTTC. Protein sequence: CASSPHSEPEDEQYF.